This TCR beta chain came from a study of cytomegalovirus exposure and HLA in healthy donors. In this sample, this clone turned up once. Its antigen is still unknown. Study conclusions and caveats: Later analysis revealed greater clonal expansion in HLA-associated TCR beta chains than in equally common others. Testing in vitro showed a few CMV-associated chains specific for CMV antigens. Association of a missense DCLRE1C variant with TCR beta V- and J-gene trimming was reported in a later analysis. Later analysis identified several of the most significant clusters that appeared linked to common viral pathogens.

PCR was performed using 60 Vbeta and 13 Jbeta primers. TCRdb keeps only in-frame clones here, not all; method: immunoSEQ multiplex PCR. The table includes about 120,000 clones, 60% to 80% detected once. The sequenced material came from PBMCs. This TCR was sampled from a man aged 50-60 years in good health and CMV-seropositive.

The CDR3 sequence: CASSWTSGRGSEQFF. CDR3 DNA sequence: TGTGCCAGCAGCTGGACTAGCGGGAGGGGTAGTGAGCAGTTCTTC. This chain connects TRBV6-5 to TRBJ2-1; 15 bases fit TRBD2. Trimming cost V 6 bases and J 9 bases; bases outside gene matches: 6. Germline-derived CDR1 and CDR2 are MNHEY and SVGAGI. This CDR3 comprises 15 residues.